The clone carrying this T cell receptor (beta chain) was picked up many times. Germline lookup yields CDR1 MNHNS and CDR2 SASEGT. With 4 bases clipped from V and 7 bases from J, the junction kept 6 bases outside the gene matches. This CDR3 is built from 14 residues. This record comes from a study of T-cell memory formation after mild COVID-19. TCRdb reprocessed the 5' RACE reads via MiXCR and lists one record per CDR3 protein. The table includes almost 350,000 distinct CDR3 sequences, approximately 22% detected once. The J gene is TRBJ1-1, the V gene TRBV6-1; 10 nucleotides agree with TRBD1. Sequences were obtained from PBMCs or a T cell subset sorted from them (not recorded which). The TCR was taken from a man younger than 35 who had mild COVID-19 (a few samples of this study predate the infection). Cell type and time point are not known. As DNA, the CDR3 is TGTGCCAGCAGTGCGTGGGACAGGGGTATTGAAGCTTTCTTT. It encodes CASSAWDRGIEAFF.